The rows below give T cell receptor beta chains drawn from one sample of a study of cytomegalovirus exposure and HLA in healthy donors. Method: immunoSEQ multiplex PCR; TCRdb's copy keeps in-frame clones and lacks some. The data show 110,000 or so clones, roughly 71% seen once. Sequenced input: PBMCs. The source is a young man in good health and CMV-seropositive. CDR3s include the opening cysteine and the closing phenylalanine or tryptophan.

J gene,V gene,CDR3 protein
TRBJ1-2,TRBV30,CAWTLRRTFNYGYTF
TRBJ1-5,TRBV21-1,CASDRTAGQPQHF
TRBJ2-3,TRBV29-1,CSVDGQGGTDTQYF
TRBJ1-6,TRBV5-4,CASSLGDTGNSPLHF
TRBJ2-3,TRBV5-1,CASSLTPGGTDTQYF
TRBJ2-1,TRBV4-1,CASSQVDLGLAGYNEQFF
TRBJ2-7,TRBV7-9,CASSSQGDEQYF
TRBJ2-2,TRBV12-5,CASGFASVQGVTGELFF
TRBJ1-2,TRBV7-9,CASSRGQGNYGYTF
TRBJ2-7,TRBV6-5,CASSSNYEQYF
TRBJ1-5,TRBV9,CASSAGQVGIPQHF
TRBJ1-5,TRBV21-1,CASSKAPASRHNQPQHF
TRBJ1-6,TRBV6-5,CASSYSGTVNSPLHF
TRBJ1-2,TRBV9,CASSGGDRLGRGYTF
TRBJ1-1,TRBV4-1,CASSQGPGWNTEAFF
TRBJ1-5,TRBV28,CASTEVGSFMNQPQHF
TRBJ1-4,TRBV30,CAWNGGTGNEKLFF
TRBJ2-3,TRBV10-3,CAISPRGGPMYTQYF
TRBJ1-2,TRBV7-6,CATLTALGGGYTF
TRBJ2-2,TRBV7-9,CASSLIGGLTTGELFF
TRBJ1-4,TRBV19,CASSTRVLGNEKLFF
TRBJ2-4,TRBV4-1,CASSQVFPDRGKNIQYF
TRBJ1-4,TRBV5-1,CASSLSQGDEKLFF
TRBJ1-1,TRBV6-6,CASSYPGFAEAFF
TRBJ1-1,TRBV10-2,CASSYNENTEAFF
TRBJ1-6,TRBV9,CASSETPNSPLHF
TRBJ2-3,TRBV7-2,CASSSWTGPSTDTQYF
TRBJ2-5,TRBV2,CASSSPVPSGGEETQYF
TRBJ1-4,TRBV6-1,CASSTGYTNEKLFF
TRBJ2-7,TRBV5-6,CASSPSLSYEQYF
TRBJ1-6,TRBV5-4,CASSLGPENSPLHF
TRBJ1-1,TRBV2,CASSPLTGGMNTEAFF
TRBJ1-1,TRBV5-1,CASKYTGDNTEAFF
TRBJ2-2,TRBV5-1,CASSLGISDTGELFF
TRBJ2-1,TRBV19,CASSIPPYNEQFF
TRBJ1-6,TRBV6-1,CASSDGDEEVMYNSPLHF
TRBJ1-6,TRBV5-6,CASSLGVGDSPLHF
TRBJ2-2,TRBV7-9,CASSFGQGELFF
TRBJ2-2,TRBV28,CASSTPWGPANTGELFF
TRBJ1-2,TRBV18,CASSPETGGYGYTF
TRBJ2-7,TRBV5-1,CASSPYLQGSPQYF
TRBJ1-1,TRBV18,CASSPGQGYTEAFF
TRBJ2-6,TRBV6-5,CASRSGGSGANVLTF
TRBJ2-3,TRBV12-1,CARSLRDSEITDTQYF
TRBJ2-3,TRBV28,CASSSPGTLTDTQYF
TRBJ1-1,TRBV28,CASSLLGGSAFF